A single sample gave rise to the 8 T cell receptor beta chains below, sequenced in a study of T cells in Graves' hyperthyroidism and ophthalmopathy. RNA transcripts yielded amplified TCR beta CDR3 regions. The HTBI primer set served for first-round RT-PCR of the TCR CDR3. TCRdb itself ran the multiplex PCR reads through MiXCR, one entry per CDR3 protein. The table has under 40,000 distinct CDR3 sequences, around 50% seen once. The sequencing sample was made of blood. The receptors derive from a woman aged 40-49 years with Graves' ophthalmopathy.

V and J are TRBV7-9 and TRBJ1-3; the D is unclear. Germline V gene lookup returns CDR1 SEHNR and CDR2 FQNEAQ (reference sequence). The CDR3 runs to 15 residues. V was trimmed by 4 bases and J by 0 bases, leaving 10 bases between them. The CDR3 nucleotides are TGTGCCAGCAGCTCCGACCCGAGCTCTGGAAACACCATATATTTT. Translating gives CASSSDPSSGNTIYF.

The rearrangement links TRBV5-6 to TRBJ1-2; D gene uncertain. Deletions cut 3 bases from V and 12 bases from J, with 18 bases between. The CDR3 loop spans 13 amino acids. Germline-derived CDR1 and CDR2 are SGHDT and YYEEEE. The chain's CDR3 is CASSYRRPSGNTF. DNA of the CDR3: TGTGCCAGCAGCTACCGTAGACCGTCTGGAAACACCTTC.

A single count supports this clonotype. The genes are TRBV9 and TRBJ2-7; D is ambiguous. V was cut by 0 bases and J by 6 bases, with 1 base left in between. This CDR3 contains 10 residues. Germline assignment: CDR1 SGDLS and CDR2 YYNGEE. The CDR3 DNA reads TGTGCCAGCAGCGTAGGCGAGCAGTACTTC. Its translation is CASSVGEQYF. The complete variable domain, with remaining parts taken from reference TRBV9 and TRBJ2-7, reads DSGVTQTPKHLITATGQRVTLRCSPRSGDLSVYWYQQSLDQGLQFLIQYYNGEERAKGNILERFSAQQFPDLHSELNLSSLELGDSALYFCASSVGEQYFGPGTRLTVT.

The CDR3 DNA sequence: TGCAGCGTAGGTGAAATGAACACTGAAGCTTTCTTT. It codes for CSVGEMNTEAFF. The J gene is TRBJ1-1, the V gene TRBV29-1; D uncertain. This CDR3 region has 12 residues. Germline V gene data show CDR1 as SQVTM and CDR2 as ANQGSEA. V lost 6 bases to trimming and J lost 0 bases, with 8 bases between them.

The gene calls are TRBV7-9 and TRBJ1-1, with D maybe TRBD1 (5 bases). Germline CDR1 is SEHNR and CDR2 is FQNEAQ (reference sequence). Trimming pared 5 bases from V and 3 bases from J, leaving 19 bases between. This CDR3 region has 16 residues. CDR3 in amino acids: CASSPSQGVVDTEAFF. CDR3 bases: TGTGCCAGCAGCCCCAGTCAGGGAGTAGTAGACACTGAAGCTTTCTTT.

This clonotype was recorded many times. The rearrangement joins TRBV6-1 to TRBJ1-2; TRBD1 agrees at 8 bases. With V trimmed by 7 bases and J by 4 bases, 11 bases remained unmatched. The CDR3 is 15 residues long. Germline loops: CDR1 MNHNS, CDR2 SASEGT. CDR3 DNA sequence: TGTGCCAGCACTGAGACAGGGGCGCAGTCCTATGGCTACACCTTC. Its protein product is CASTETGAQSYGYTF.

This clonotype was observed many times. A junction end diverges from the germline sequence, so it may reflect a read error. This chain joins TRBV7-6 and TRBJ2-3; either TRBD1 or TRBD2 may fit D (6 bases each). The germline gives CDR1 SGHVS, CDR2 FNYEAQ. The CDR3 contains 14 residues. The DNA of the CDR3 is TGCGCCAGCAGCCATCCGGGGGCAGCAGATACGCAGTATTTT. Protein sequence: CASSHPGAADTQYF.

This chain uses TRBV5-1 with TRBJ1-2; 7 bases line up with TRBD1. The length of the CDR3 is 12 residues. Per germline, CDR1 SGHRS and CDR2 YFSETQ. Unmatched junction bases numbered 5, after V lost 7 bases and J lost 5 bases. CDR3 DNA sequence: TGCGCCAGCTCATCGACAGGGTATGGCTACACCTTC. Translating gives CASSSTGYGYTF.